This record covers a single T cell receptor beta chain. These data originate in a study of shared T cell receptors in the human thymus. The V end was cut by 6 bases, the J end by 5 bases, with 16 bases between. Germline V lookup: CDR1 MDHEN, CDR2 SYDVKM. The CDR3 has 14 residues. The data were produced by immunoSEQ multiplex PCR, yet TCRdb's version contains in-frame clones alone and is incomplete. Of about 400,000 clones listed, 85% to 95% are singletons. Sequencing used thymocytes. The sequence derives from a human donor. The chain recombines TRBV28 with TRBJ1-1; perhaps TRBD1 as D (6 bases). The DNA for the CDR3 is TGTGCCAGCAGGCCTACAGGGCGGGAGACTGAAGCTTTCTTT. Translating it yields CASRPTGRETEAFF. Together with reference TRBV28 and TRBJ1-1, the CDR3 gives the full variable domain: DVKVTQSSRYLVKRTGEKVFLECVQDMDHENMFWYRQDPGLGLRLIYFSYDVKMKEKGDIPEGYSVSREKKERFSLILESASTNQTSMYLCASRPTGRETEAFFGQGTRLTVV.